This T cell receptor (beta chain) derives from a study of shared clonotypes between healthy human individuals. Profiled with immunoSEQ multiplex PCR; TCRdb holds only in-frame clones, not every one. The sample includes 1,500,000 or so clones, approximately 98.5% of them seen just once. With 1 base removed from V and 2 bases from J, the gap between germline ends came to 10 bases. The CDR3 length is 15 residues. Germline-derived CDR1 and CDR2 are SNHLY and FYNNEI. Overall study findings and caveats: Though the depth was large, rarefaction showed that sorted-subset sequencing was incomplete.

With respect to this clone: What it recognizes is unknown.

J is TRBJ2-3 and V is TRBV2; D is undetermined. What was sequenced was naive CD4+ T cells sorted from blood. Subset indicated: CD45RA+ positively selected. This clonotype originated in a young man in good health. CDR3 sequence reads: CASSEEVGPTDTQYF. CDR3 DNA: TGTGCCAGCAGTGAAGAGGTGGGCCCCACAGATACGCAGTATTTT.